The 20 T cell receptor beta chains below all came from one sample that was sequenced in a study of blood T cell repertoires in COVID-19. Libraries were prepared by immunoSEQ multiplex PCR; TCRdb keeps only in-frame clonotypes and omits some of them. The top ten hold approximately 13% of the sample, which has about 190,000 clones, under 80% seen once. Sequenced input: peripheral blood. The source is a man aged 50 to 60 who had recovered from COVID-19.

This clone was seen only a few times. V is TRBV6-4 and J is TRBJ2-1, with 11 bases matching TRBD1. Germline CDR1 MRHNA, CDR2 SNTAGT. The CDR3 consists of 14 residues. J lost 6 bases, V lost 3 bases, and 1 base had no gene match. The CDR3 region has the DNA TGTGCCAGCAGTGAAGGGACAGGGGGCAATGAGCAGTTCTTC. Translation: CASSEGTGGNEQFF.

This clone was observed a single time. The CDR3 DNA reads TGCGCCAGCAGCTCGACGGGACAGACTAATGAAAAACTGTTTTTT. This gives the protein CASSSTGQTNEKLFF. This chain links TRBV5-1 with TRBJ1-4; 7 bases line up with TRBD1. This CDR3 is 15 amino acids long. Germline CDR1 and CDR2: SGHRS and YFSETQ. The ends lost 3 bases at V and 2 bases at J; junction bases unmatched: 4.

The chain joins TRBV27 to TRBJ2-1; D is perhaps TRBD2 (5 bases). The length of the CDR3 is 12 residues. The germline V gene has CDR1 MNHEY and CDR2 SMNVEV (reference sequence). The ends were cut back, 3 bases at V and 14 bases at J, with 14 bases in the middle. DNA for the CDR3: TGTGCCAGCAGTTTGGAGGCCCCTGCAAAGTTCTTC. It codes for CASSLEAPAKFF.

As concerns this clone: Other DNA sequences in this sample translate to the same CDR3. This chain uses TRBV5-1 with TRBJ2-3; tentatively, D is TRBD1 (5 bases). The CDR3 length is 13 residues. Germline CDR1 SGHRS, CDR2 YFSETQ. The germline V and J ends were trimmed by 3 bases and 1 base, with 6 bases remaining between them. The CDR3 loop is CASSSQGTDTQYF. As DNA, the CDR3 is TGCGCCAGCAGCTCACAGGGCACAGATACGCAGTATTTT.

V gene TRBV7-8 combines with J gene TRBJ1-1, with 7 bases lining up with TRBD1. The CDR3 runs to 16 residues. Germline V gene lookup returns CDR1 SGHVS and CDR2 FQNEAQ. Germline trimming cut 1 base from V and 0 bases from J; bases unmatched to any gene: 5. CDR3 DNA sequence: TGTGCCAGCAGCTTAGTGACAGGGTGGTTGAACACTGAAGCTTTCTTT. Its protein product is CASSLVTGWLNTEAFF.

The chain has TRBV4-3 and TRBJ1-1, with TRBD1 matching 8 bases. J gave up 1 base and V 2 bases, and 6 bases lay outside the gene matches. This CDR3 comprises 16 residues. Germline CDR1 and CDR2: LGHNA and YSLEER. CDR3 in DNA: TGCGCCAGCAGCCAATCTTCCGGGACAGGGAACACTGAAGCTTTCTTT. This translates into CASSQSSGTGNTEAFF.

The chain recombines TRBV5-6 with TRBJ1-2; D unclear. Germline CDR1 SGHDT, CDR2 YYEEEE. V lost 1 base to trimming and J lost 5 bases, with 9 bases between them. This CDR3 has 13 residues. This CDR3 reads CASSLSSGYGYTF. The CDR3 DNA reads TGTGCCAGCAGCTTGTCATCGGGGTATGGCTACACCTTC.

CDR3 sequence reads: CASSPRQNTEAFF. The CDR3 DNA sequence: TGTGCCAGCTCACCACGACAGAACACTGAAGCTTTCTTT. The chain has TRBV18 and TRBJ1-1, with D unclear. This CDR3 spans 13 amino acids. Germline V gives CDR1 KGHSH, CDR2 LQKENI. Trimming cost V 1 base and J 1 base, with 4 bases left between them.

The chain is built from TRBV2 and TRBJ2-2; 8 nucleotides line up with TRBD1. The CDR3 consists of 15 residues. With V trimmed by 6 bases and J by 5 bases, 8 bases remained unmatched. Germline values: CDR1 SNHLY, CDR2 FYNNEI. DNA of the CDR3: TGTGCCAGCAGCGAGCAGGGGGCCGGTACCGGGGAGCTGTTTTTT. This codes for CASSEQGAGTGELFF. Complete variable domain (other parts from reference TRBV2 and TRBJ2-2): EPEVTQTPSHQVTQMGQEVILRCVPISNHLYFYWYRQILGQKVEFLVSFYNNEISEKSEIFDDQFSVERPDGSNFTLKIRSTKLEDSAMYFCASSEQGAGTGELFFGEGSRLTVL.

This chain connects TRBV7-6 to TRBJ2-5; 7 nucleotides match TRBD2. V lost 1 base and J lost 2; bases outside the gene matches: 4. Looked up from germline, CDR1 is SGHVS and CDR2 is FNYEAQ. This CDR3 is 15 amino acids long. The CDR3 loop is CASSLGAGSQETQYF. CDR3 nucleotide sequence: TGTGCCAGCAGCTTAGGAGCGGGAAGTCAAGAGACCCAGTACTTC. The full variable domain, its missing parts supplied by reference TRBV7-6 and TRBJ2-5, is GAGVSQSPRYKVTKRGQDVALRCDPISGHVSLYWYRQALGQGPEFLTYFNYEAQQDKSGLPNDRFSAERPEGSISTLTIQRTEQRDSAMYRCASSLGAGSQETQYFGPGTRLLVL.

V and J are TRBV11-2 and TRBJ2-7, with a tentative D call TRBD2 (6 bases). This CDR3 is 17 amino acids long. CDR1 is SGHAT and CDR2 is FQNNGV in the germline V gene. The ends were cut back, 2 bases at V and 2 bases at J, with 19 bases in the middle. CDR3 bases: TGTGCCAGCAGCTTACAGGTTAGCGGAAAGAACGCCTACGAGCAGTACTTC. Translating it yields CASSLQVSGKNAYEQYF.

The J gene is TRBJ2-5, the V gene TRBV15; TRBD2 might be the D (5 bases). This CDR3 has 18 residues. Germline assignment: CDR1 LNHNV and CDR2 YYDKDF (reference sequence). V was pared by 1 base and J by 0 bases, with 18 bases between. The CDR3 is CATSRGFGWEPHQETQYF. CDR3 DNA sequence: TGTGCCACCAGCAGAGGTTTTGGGTGGGAGCCCCACCAAGAGACCCAGTACTTC. The full variable domain, with the rest looked up from reference TRBV15 and TRBJ2-5, is DAMVIQNPRYQVTQFGKPVTLSCSQTLNHNVMYWYQQKSSQAPKLLFHYYDKDFNNEADTPDNFQSRRPNTSFCFLDIRSPGLGDTAMYLCATSRGFGWEPHQETQYFGPGTRLLVL.

This chain uses TRBV3-1 (or the pseudogene TRBV3-2) with TRBJ1-2; D possibly corresponds to TRBD1 (5 bases). Trimming took 4 bases from V and 0 from J, leaving 15 bases between them. This CDR3 has 16 amino acids. Looked up from germline, CDR1 is LGHDT and CDR2 is YNNKEL (reference sequence). The CDR3 DNA follows: TGTGCCAGCAGCCCTTCGGGGGGGAAAGCTAACTATGGCTACACCTTC. Protein: CASSPSGGKANYGYTF.

This sequence joins TRBV10-3 and TRBJ2-1; D gene ambiguous. The CDR3 has 13 residues. V was shortened by 3 bases and J by 2 bases, with 5 bases between the two germline ends. CDR1 and CDR2 (germline): ENHRY, SYGVKD. The DNA for the CDR3 is TGTGCCATCAGTGATGACACCTACAATGAGCAGTTCTTC. As protein: CAISDDTYNEQFF.

The chain employs TRBV4-1 and TRBJ2-1; tentative D call: TRBD2 (6 bases). Trimming stripped 2 bases from V and 8 bases from J, with 19 bases between. From germline, CDR1 is MGHRA and CDR2 YSYEKL. The CDR3 extends over 16 amino acids. The CDR3 sequence: CASSQLSHGSRDEQFF. CDR3 sequence (DNA): TGCGCCAGCAGCCAATTGAGTCACGGGAGTAGGGATGAGCAGTTCTTC.

The rearrangement links TRBV19 to TRBJ1-1; perhaps TRBD1 as D (6 bases). In germline, CDR1 is LNHDA, CDR2 SQIVND (reference sequence). This CDR3 is built from 15 residues. V dropped 8 bases and J dropped 6 bases, with 22 bases sitting between them. The CDR3 protein is CASYTGKRWLSEAFF. As DNA, the CDR3 is TGTGCCAGTTATACAGGGAAGAGATGGCTTTCTGAAGCTTTCTTT. Supplemented by reference TRBV19 and TRBJ1-1, the full variable domain reads DGGITQSPKYLFRKEGQNVTLSCEQNLNHDAMYWYRQDPGQGLRLIYYSQIVNDFQKGDIAEGYSVSREKKESFPLTVTSAQKNPTAFYLCASYTGKRWLSEAFFGQGTRLTVV.

This clone was counted a single time. The gene calls are TRBV29-1 and TRBJ2-3; D is perhaps TRBD1 (6 bases). The germline CDR1 and CDR2 sequences are SQVTM and ANQGSEA. This CDR3 spans 13 amino acids. Trimming pared 4 bases from V and 2 bases from J, leaving 10 bases between. CDR3 residues: CSVVQGNTDTQYF. DNA of the CDR3: TGCAGCGTTGTGCAGGGGAACACAGATACGCAGTATTTT.

This clone was seen once. V usage is TRBV23-1 and J usage is TRBJ1-2; D ambiguous. Being an ORF, TRBV23-1 has a function that is uncertain. V lost 6 bases and J 0 bases, leaving 5 bases between the germline ends. This CDR3 is built from 12 residues. The CDR3 DNA reads as TGCGCCAGCAGCCGTACTAACTATGGCTACACCTTC. This encodes CASSRTNYGYTF.

The chain recombines TRBV5-1 with TRBJ2-7; 10 bases agree with TRBD2. Unmatched junction bases numbered 6, after V lost 0 bases and J lost 3 bases. From germline, CDR1 is SGHRS and CDR2 YFSETQ. The CDR3 length is 16 residues. The CDR3 protein is CASSLALAGADYEQYF. The DNA for the CDR3 is TGCGCCAGCAGCTTGGCGCTAGCGGGGGCTGACTACGAGCAGTACTTC.

The chain carries TRBV2 and TRBJ1-2; a weak D match, TRBD1 (6 bases). CDR1 is SNHLY, CDR2 FYNNEI, per germline. V was cut by 7 bases and J by 5 bases, with 17 bases left in between. This CDR3 contains 14 residues. In nucleotides, the CDR3 is TGTGCCAGCACACGCGGAGGACAGAATTATGGCTACACCTTC. The encoded protein is CASTRGGQNYGYTF.